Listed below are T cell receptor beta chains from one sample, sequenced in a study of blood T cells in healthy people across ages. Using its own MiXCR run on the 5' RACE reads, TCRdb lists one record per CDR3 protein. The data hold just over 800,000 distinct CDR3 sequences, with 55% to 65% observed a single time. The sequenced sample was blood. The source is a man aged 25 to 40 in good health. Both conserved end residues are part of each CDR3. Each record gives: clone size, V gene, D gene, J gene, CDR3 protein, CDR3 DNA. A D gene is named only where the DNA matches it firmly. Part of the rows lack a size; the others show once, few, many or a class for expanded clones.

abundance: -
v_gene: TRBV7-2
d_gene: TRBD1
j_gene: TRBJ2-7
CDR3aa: CASSLRGGGPYEQYF
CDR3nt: TGTGCCAGCAGCTTACGAGGGGGCGGTCCCTACGAGCAGTACTTC

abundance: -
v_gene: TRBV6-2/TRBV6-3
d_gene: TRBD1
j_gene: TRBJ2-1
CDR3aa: CASSQDRGPGEQFF
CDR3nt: TGTGCCAGCAGTCAGGACAGGGGTCCGGGTGAGCAGTTCTTC

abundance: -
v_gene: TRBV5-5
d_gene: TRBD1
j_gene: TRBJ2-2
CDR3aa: CASSLTGTGGSGELFF
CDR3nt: TGTGCCAGCAGCTTAACCGGGACAGGGGGCTCCGGGGAGCTGTTTTTT

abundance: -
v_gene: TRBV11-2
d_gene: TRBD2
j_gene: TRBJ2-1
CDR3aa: CASSHVSGGLAGAKPYNEQFF
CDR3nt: TGTGCCAGCAGCCACGTATCAGGGGGACTAGCGGGGGCCAAACCATACAATGAGCAGTTCTTC

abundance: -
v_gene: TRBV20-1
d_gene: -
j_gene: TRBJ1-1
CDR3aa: CSASVGSNTEAFF
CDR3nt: TGCAGTGCTAGCGTGGGATCGAACACTGAAGCTTTCTTT

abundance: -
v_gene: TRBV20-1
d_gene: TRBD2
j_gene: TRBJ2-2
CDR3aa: CSARDWEGLGELFF
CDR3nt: TGCAGTGCTAGAGATTGGGAGGGTCTCGGGGAGCTGTTTTTT

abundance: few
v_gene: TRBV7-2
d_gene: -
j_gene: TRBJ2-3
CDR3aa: CASSLVGPPYTQYF
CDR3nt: TGTGCCAGCAGCTTGGTCGGACCACCTTATACGCAGTATTTT

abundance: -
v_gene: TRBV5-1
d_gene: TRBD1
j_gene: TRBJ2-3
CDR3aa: CASSLTQGADTQYF
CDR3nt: TGCGCCAGCAGCTTGACCCAGGGGGCCGATACGCAGTATTTT

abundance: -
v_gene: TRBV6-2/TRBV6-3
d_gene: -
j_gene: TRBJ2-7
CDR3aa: CASSYLALSSYEQYF
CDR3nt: TGTGCCAGCAGTTACCTAGCTCTCTCCTCCTACGAGCAGTACTTC

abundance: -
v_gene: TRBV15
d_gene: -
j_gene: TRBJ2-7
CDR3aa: CATSSQYNEQYF
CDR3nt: TGTGCCACCAGCAGTCAATACAATGAGCAGTACTTC

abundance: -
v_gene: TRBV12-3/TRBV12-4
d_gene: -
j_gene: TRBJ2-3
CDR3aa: CASSQQRADTQYF
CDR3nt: TGTGCCAGCAGTCAACAGCGGGCAGATACGCAGTATTTT

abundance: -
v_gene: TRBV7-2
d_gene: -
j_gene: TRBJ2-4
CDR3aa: CASSPRVHIQYF
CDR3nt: TGTGCCAGCAGTCCTAGGGTACACATTCAGTACTTC

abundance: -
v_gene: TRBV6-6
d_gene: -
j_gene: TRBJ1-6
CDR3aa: CASSLSTNSPLHF
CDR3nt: TGTGCCAGCAGTTTAAGTACAAATTCACCCCTCCACTTT

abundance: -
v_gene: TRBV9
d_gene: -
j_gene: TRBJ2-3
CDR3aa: CASSPEVGGVPGTQYF
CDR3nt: TGTGCCAGCAGCCCCGAGGTAGGGGGTGTTCCAGGTACGCAGTATTTT